This T cell receptor beta chain was captured by sequencing in a study of blood T cell repertoires in COVID-19. As for the study in general: The origin of the acute and convalescent COVID-19 samples was the United States, Italy and Spain.

CDR3 size: 17 residues. The ends were cut back, 2 bases at V and 0 bases at J, with 14 bases in the middle. CDR1 and CDR2 (germline): ENHRY, SYGVKD. In this sample, this clone turned up once. TCRdb's copy holds only in-frame clones and misses some; the assay was immunoSEQ multiplex PCR. The sample contains around 150,000 clones, around 80% of which appear only once. The clonotype originates from a woman older than 75 in a cohort sampled during active or convalescent COVID-19. This chain connects TRBV10-3 to TRBJ2-4; perhaps TRBD2 as D (6 bases). Specimen: peripheral blood. The CDR3 region is CAISEGGHSRAKNIQYF. For the CDR3, the DNA is TGTGCCATCAGTGAGGGAGGGCATTCCCGAGCCAAAAACATTCAGTACTTC.